Given below is one T cell receptor beta chain in context. The antigen is unknown. This record comes from a study of T cells in narcolepsy. Measured with immunoSEQ multiplex PCR; TCRdb has only the in-frame clones, and not every one. The sample lists over 25,000 clones; about 80% were seen once. The CDR3 extends over 15 amino acids. Germline values: CDR1 MGHRA, CDR2 YSYEKL. J lost 5 bases, V lost 3 bases, and 5 bases had no gene match. General study results and limits: Autoreactive clone sequences were missing from some blood memory CD4+ repertoires.

Sample: CD45RA- memory CD4+ T cells from PBMCs. The chain employs TRBV4-1 and TRBJ1-4; TRBD1 matches at 8 bases. This TCR was sampled from a human donor with narcolepsy. As DNA, the CDR3 is TGCGCCAGCAGCCAGATACGACAGGGGAATGAAAAACTGTTTTTT. Residues: CASSQIRQGNEKLFF.